A selection of T cell receptor beta chains follows, all from one sample in a study of CD8 T cells in Susac syndrome. TCRdb re-called the immunoSEQ multiplex PCR reads through MiXCR, storing one row per CDR3 protein. The profile shows tens of thousands of distinct CDR3 sequences, approximately 96% of them singletons. Sequenced: CD8+ T cells from PBMCs. These receptor sequences come from a human donor with Susac syndrome. CDR3s include the opening cysteine and the closing phenylalanine or tryptophan. Each record gives: V gene, clone size, D gene, J gene, CDR3 protein, CDR3 DNA. The D gene is left open where the match is weak. The size field is filled for only some rows; it gives once, few, many or a size class.

TRBV20-1	-	-	TRBJ2-7	CSASKGGDSYEQYF	TGCAGTGCTAGTAAAGGGGGGGATTCCTACGAGCAGTACTTC
TRBV7-3	-	TRBD1	TRBJ2-5	CASSLTGDSQETQYF	TGTGCCAGCAGCTTAACGGGGGACAGCCAAGAGACCCAGTACTTC
TRBV20-1	-	-	TRBJ2-7	CSAHLGAAVEQYF	TGCAGTGCGCATCTAGGGGCGGCGGTCGAGCAGTACTTC
TRBV7-9	once	-	TRBJ2-3	CASSPGGAPSTDTQYF	TGTGCCAGCAGTCCCGGGGGAGCTCCCTCCACAGATACGCAGTATTTT
TRBV2	-	TRBD2	TRBJ2-7	CASSDGGRVYEQYF	TGTGCCAGCAGTGATGGCGGGAGGGTTTACGAGCAGTACTTC
TRBV6-5	-	TRBD2	TRBJ2-4	CASSTSEAGKNIQYF	TGTGCCAGCAGTACTAGCGAAGCGGGCAAAAACATTCAGTACTTC
TRBV18	-	-	TRBJ1-1	CASSGPGEAFF	TGTGCCAGCTCAGGACCAGGGGAAGCTTTCTTT
TRBV7-9	-	TRBD1	TRBJ2-1	CASTKQGANNEQFF	TGTGCCAGCACCAAACAGGGGGCGAACAATGAGCAGTTCTTC
TRBV5-1	-	TRBD1	TRBJ1-2	CASSFLTGGNGYTF	TGCGCCAGCAGCTTCTTAACAGGGGGGAACGGCTACACCTTC
TRBV15	-	-	TRBJ2-1	CATSRDWGGGDEQFF	TGTGCCACCAGCAGAGATTGGGGTGGGGGTGATGAGCAGTTCTTC
TRBV7-9	-	TRBD1	TRBJ2-1	CASSAPGQGLNEQFF	TGTGCCAGCAGTGCCCCGGGACAGGGATTGAATGAGCAGTTCTTC
TRBV4-3	-	-	TRBJ1-2	CASSQGHPRTYGYTF	TGCGCCAGCAGCCAAGGACACCCAAGGACCTATGGCTACACCTTC
TRBV11-2	once	-	TRBJ2-3	CASSLGGDSQYF	TGTGCCAGCAGCTTAGGGGGAGATTCACAGTATTTT
TRBV19	-	-	TRBJ2-7	CASSISLSYEQYF	TGTGCCAGTAGTATCTCTCTTTCCTACGAGCAGTACTTC
TRBV4-3	-	-	TRBJ2-7	CASSQERSGSHEQYF	TGCGCCAGCAGCCAAGAGAGGTCGGGGTCGCATGAGCAGTACTTC